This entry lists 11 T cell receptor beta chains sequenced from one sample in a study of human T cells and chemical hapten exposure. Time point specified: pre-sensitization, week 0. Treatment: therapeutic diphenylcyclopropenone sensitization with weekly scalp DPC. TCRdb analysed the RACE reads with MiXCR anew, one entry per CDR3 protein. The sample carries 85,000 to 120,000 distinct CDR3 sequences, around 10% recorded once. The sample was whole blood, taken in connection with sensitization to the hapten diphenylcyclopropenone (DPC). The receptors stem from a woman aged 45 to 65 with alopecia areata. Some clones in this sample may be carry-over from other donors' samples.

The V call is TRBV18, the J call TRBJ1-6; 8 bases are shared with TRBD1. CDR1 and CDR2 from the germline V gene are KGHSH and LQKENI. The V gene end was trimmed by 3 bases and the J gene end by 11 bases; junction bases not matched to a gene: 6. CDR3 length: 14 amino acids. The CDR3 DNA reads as TGTGCCAGCTCACCGCTAGACAGGGGAACACCCCTCCACTTT. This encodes CASSPLDRGTPLHF.

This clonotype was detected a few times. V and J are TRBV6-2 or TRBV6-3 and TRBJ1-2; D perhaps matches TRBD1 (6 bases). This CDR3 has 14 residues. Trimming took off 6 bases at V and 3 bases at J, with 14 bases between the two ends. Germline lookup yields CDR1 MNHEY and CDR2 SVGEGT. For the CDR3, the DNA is TGTGCCAGCAGCGAGGGGGGGCGCGACTATGGCTACACCTTC. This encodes CASSEGGRDYGYTF.

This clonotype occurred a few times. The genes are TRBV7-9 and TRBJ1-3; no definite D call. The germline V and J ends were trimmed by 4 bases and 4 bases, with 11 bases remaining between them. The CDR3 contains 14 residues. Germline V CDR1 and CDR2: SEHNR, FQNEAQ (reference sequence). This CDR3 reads CASSSKVEGNTIYF. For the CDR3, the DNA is TGTGCCAGCAGCTCTAAGGTGGAAGGAAACACCATATATTTT.

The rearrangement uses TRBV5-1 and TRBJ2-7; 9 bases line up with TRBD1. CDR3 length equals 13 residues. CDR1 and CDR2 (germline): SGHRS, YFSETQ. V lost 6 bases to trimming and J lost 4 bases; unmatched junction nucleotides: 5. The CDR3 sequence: CASTLDRGYEQYF. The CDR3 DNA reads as TGCGCCAGCACATTGGACAGGGGTTACGAGCAGTACTTC.

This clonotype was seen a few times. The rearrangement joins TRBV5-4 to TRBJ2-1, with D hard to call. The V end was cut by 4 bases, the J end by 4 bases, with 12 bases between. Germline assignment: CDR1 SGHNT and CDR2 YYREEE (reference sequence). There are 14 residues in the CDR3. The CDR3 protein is CASSSLDNYNEQFF. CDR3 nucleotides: TGTGCCAGCAGCAGCTTGGATAATTACAATGAGCAGTTCTTC. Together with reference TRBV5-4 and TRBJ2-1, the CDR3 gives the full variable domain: ETGVTQSPTHLIKTRGQQVTLRCSSQSGHNTVSWYQQALGQGPQFIFQYYREEENGRGNFPPRFSGLQFPNYSSELNVNALELDDSALYLCASSSLDNYNEQFFGPGTRLTVL.

The CDR3 coding sequence is TGTGCCAGCAGCCAAGAAATACTAGTAACAGATACGCAGTATTTT. Translated, it gives CASSQEILVTDTQYF. The chain recombines TRBV4-2 with TRBJ2-3; a weak D match, TRBD2 (5 bases). Per germline, CDR1 LGHNA and CDR2 YNFKEQ. With 0 bases removed from V and 3 bases from J, the gap between germline ends came to 10 bases. CDR3 length: 15 residues.

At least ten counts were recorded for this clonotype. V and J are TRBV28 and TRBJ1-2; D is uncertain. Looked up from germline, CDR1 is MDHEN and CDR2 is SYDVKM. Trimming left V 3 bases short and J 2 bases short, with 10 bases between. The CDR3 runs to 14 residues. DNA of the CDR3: TGTGCCAGCAGTTTTTCCCCAGGCAACTATGGCTACACCTTC. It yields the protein CASSFSPGNYGYTF.

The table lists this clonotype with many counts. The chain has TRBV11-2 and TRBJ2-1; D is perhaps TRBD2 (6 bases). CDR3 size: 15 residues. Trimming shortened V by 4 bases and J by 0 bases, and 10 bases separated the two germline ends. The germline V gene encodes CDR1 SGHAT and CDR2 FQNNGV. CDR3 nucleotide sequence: TGTGCCAGCAGCTCTCGGGGGAGCTCCTACAATGAGCAGTTCTTC. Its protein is CASSSRGSSYNEQFF.

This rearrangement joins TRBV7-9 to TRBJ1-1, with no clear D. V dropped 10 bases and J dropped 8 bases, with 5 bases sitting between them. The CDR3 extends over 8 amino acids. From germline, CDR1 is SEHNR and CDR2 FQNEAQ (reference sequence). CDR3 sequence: CATDEAFF. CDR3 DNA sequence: TGTGCCACCGACGAAGCTTTCTTT.

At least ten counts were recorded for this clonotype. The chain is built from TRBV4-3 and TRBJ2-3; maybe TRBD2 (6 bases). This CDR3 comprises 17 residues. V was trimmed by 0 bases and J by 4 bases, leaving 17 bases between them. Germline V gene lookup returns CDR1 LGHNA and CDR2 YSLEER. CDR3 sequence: CASSQELEGPEADTQYF. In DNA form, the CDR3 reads TGCGCCAGCAGCCAAGAGTTGGAGGGGCCTGAGGCAGATACGCAGTATTTT.

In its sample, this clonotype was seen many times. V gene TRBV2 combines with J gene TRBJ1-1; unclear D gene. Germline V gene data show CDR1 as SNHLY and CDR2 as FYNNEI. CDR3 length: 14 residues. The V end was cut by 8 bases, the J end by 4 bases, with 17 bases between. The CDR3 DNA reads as TGTGCCAGCTTAAAGACGGTCACGAGCACTGAAGCTTTCTTT. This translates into CASLKTVTSTEAFF. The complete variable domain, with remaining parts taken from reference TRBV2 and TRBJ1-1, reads EPEVTQTPSHQVTQMGQEVILRCVPISNHLYFYWYRQILGQKVEFLVSFYNNEISEKSEIFDDQFSVERPDGSNFTLKIRSTKLEDSAMYFCASLKTVTSTEAFFGQGTRLTVV.